The 22 T cell receptor beta chains below all came from one sample that was sequenced in a study of T cell changes during pregnancy in multiple sclerosis. TCRdb keeps only in-frame clones here, not all; method: immunoSEQ multiplex PCR. This table has approximately 88,000 clones, about 95% appearing once. Here the sequenced sample was peripheral blood, taken in the second trimester of pregnancy. These receptors all stem from a female donor with multiple sclerosis, enrolled in a pregnancy study.

This clone was counted a single time. The genes are TRBV28 and TRBJ2-3; TRBD1 matches at 7 bases. This CDR3 has 14 amino acids. The V gene end was trimmed by 5 bases and the J gene end by 5 bases; junction bases not matched to a gene: 7. Germline CDR1 and CDR2: MDHEN and SYDVKM. The CDR3 DNA reads TGTGCCAGCAGTCTTAGACAGGGAATAGATACGCAGTATTTT. This encodes CASSLRQGIDTQYF.

The V and J genes are TRBV27 and TRBJ2-7; 7 bases line up with TRBD1. The CDR3 contains 18 residues. Per the germline V gene, CDR1 is MNHEY and CDR2 is SMNVEV (reference sequence). Trimming took 2 bases from V and 4 from J; bases not matched to a gene: 17. The CDR3 here is CASSLRRQGLGQPYEQYF. In DNA form, the CDR3 reads TGTGCCAGCAGTTTACGCCGACAGGGTTTGGGCCAGCCATACGAGCAGTACTTC.

The gene calls are TRBV5-1 and TRBJ2-2; TRBD2 aligns across 8 bases. Germline V lookup: CDR1 SGHRS, CDR2 YFSETQ. This CDR3 region has 15 residues. V lost 4 bases to trimming and J lost 6 bases; unmatched junction nucleotides: 8. The CDR3 sequence is CASSPAGEVAGELFF. The CDR3 bases are TGCGCCAGCAGCCCAGCGGGGGAGGTAGCCGGGGAGCTGTTTTTT.

CDR3: CASSSSQGGGYTF. In nucleotides, the CDR3 is TGTGCCAGCAGCTCCTCACAAGGGGGTGGCTACACCTTC. The J gene is TRBJ1-2, the V gene TRBV7-2, with D possibly being TRBD1 (6 bases). Germline-derived CDR1 and CDR2 are SGHTA and FQGNSA. This CDR3 region has 13 residues. V was clipped by 4 bases and J by 7 bases, with 13 bases between them.

The V gene is TRBV18, the J gene TRBJ2-3; D gene uncertain. Germline assignment: CDR1 KGHSH and CDR2 LQKENI. Between the trimmed V and J ends, which lost 3 bases and 0 bases, there was a span of 7 bases. The CDR3 is made up of 14 amino acids. This CDR3 is CASSPADSTDTQYF. The DNA of the CDR3 is TGTGCCAGCTCACCGGCGGATAGCACAGATACGCAGTATTTT.

In its sample, this clone was seen once. The junction differs from germline at one of its ends, possibly a read error. V gene TRBV4-1 combines with J gene TRBJ2-7; TRBD1 matches at 10 bases. Germline V lookup: CDR1 MGHRA, CDR2 YSYEKL. The CDR3 sequence is 13 residues long. CDR3 sequence (DNA): TGCGCCAGCAGGGGGACAGGGGCCTACGAGCAGTATTTC. Translation: CASRGTGAYEQYF.

The V gene is TRBV7-9, the J gene TRBJ1-4; no reliable D call. Between the trimmed V and J ends, which lost 5 bases and 0 bases, there was a span of 13 bases. The CDR3 length is 16 residues. CDR1 is SEHNR and CDR2 is FQNEAQ in the germline V gene (reference sequence). As DNA, the CDR3 is TGTGCCAGCAGCCCGGAGGTGTTCGCAACTAATGAAAAACTGTTTTTT. It yields the protein CASSPEVFATNEKLFF.

This chain connects TRBV4-1 to TRBJ2-3; no definite D call. Germline CDR1 MGHRA, CDR2 YSYEKL. V was trimmed by 1 base and J by 0 bases, leaving 11 bases between them. This CDR3 region has 16 residues. In nucleotides, the CDR3 is TGCGCCAGCAGCCAAGTGCGTCGAACTAGCACAGATACGCAGTATTTT. Its translation is CASSQVRRTSTDTQYF.

V is TRBV28 and J is TRBJ2-7; a possible D gene is TRBD2 (5 bases). The germline CDR1 and CDR2 sequences are MDHEN and SYDVKM. V was shortened by 6 bases and J by 9 bases, with 12 bases between the two germline ends. The CDR3 length is 11 residues. The CDR3 is CASRSNRGQYF. For the CDR3, the DNA is TGTGCCAGCAGATCTAACCGGGGGCAGTACTTC.

The rearrangement links TRBV29-1 to TRBJ2-7; 9 bases are a match to TRBD1. After removal of 0 bases from V and 2 bases from J, the junction contained 14 bases not matched to a gene. The V gene's germline CDR1 is SQVTM and CDR2 ANQGSEA. The CDR3 spans 18 residues. CDR3 bases: TGCAGCGTTGAAGATCCGTTACCGGGACAGGGAAACCCCTACGAGCAGTACTTC. Amino acid sequence: CSVEDPLPGQGNPYEQYF.

A single count supports this clone. The V gene is TRBV27, the J gene TRBJ1-1; D not certain. The CDR3 is 13 residues long. Germline CDR1 and CDR2: MNHEY and SMNVEV (reference sequence). V lost 2 bases and J 0 bases, leaving 4 bases between the germline ends. DNA for the CDR3: TGTGCCAGCAGTTTAAGCATGAACACTGAAGCTTTCTTT. Translation gives CASSLSMNTEAFF.

V and J are TRBV9 and TRBJ2-1; D is ambiguous. The CDR3 has 13 residues. Trimming took 1 base from V and 7 from J, leaving 9 bases between them. Germline V gives CDR1 SGDLS, CDR2 YYNGEE. The CDR3 reads CASSVNLENEQFF. The CDR3 DNA is TGTGCCAGCAGCGTAAATTTAGAAAATGAGCAGTTCTTC.

The chain couples TRBV19 to TRBJ1-1, with 12 bases identical to TRBD1. There are 17 residues in the CDR3. V was clipped by 3 bases and J by 4 bases; unmatched bases: 9. The germline V gene has CDR1 LNHDA and CDR2 SQIVND (reference sequence). CDR3 DNA: TGTGCCAGTAGTATCTTTCGGGACAGGGGGCGGAGCACTGAAGCTTTCTTT. Translating gives CASSIFRDRGRSTEAFF.

The chain joins TRBV19 to TRBJ1-5; no definite D call. Germline loops: CDR1 LNHDA, CDR2 SQIVND (reference sequence). Trimming left V 5 bases short and J 6 bases short, with 23 bases between. This CDR3 spans 17 amino acids. CDR3 amino acids: CASSHPNGRGLGQPQHF. The CDR3 DNA sequence: TGTGCCAGTAGTCACCCCAACGGGAGAGGGTTGGGTCAGCCCCAGCATTTT. The complete variable domain, with remaining parts taken from reference TRBV19 and TRBJ1-5, reads DGGITQSPKYLFRKEGQNVTLSCEQNLNHDAMYWYRQDPGQGLRLIYYSQIVNDFQKGDIAEGYSVSREKKESFPLTVTSAQKNPTAFYLCASSHPNGRGLGQPQHFGDGTRLSIL.

The V and J genes are TRBV19 and TRBJ1-1, with D uncertain. The CDR3 is made up of 13 amino acids. The V and J ends lost 2 bases and 5 bases respectively, with 9 bases between them. From germline, CDR1 is LNHDA and CDR2 SQIVND (reference sequence). CDR3 nucleotide sequence: TGTGCCAGTAGTATAAGTCGGGGTACTGAAGCTTTCTTT. This codes for CASSISRGTEAFF.

The chain recombines TRBV5-4 with TRBJ2-7; 9 bases align to TRBD2. Germline CDR1 SGHNT, CDR2 YYREEE (reference sequence). Trimming removed 4 bases from V and 6 bases from J; junction bases left unmatched: 14. The CDR3 has 16 amino acids. CDR3 residues: CASSGPPGREGLEQYF. CDR3 bases: TGTGCCAGCAGCGGACCACCGGGGCGGGAGGGCCTCGAGCAGTACTTC.

The chain uses TRBV27 and TRBJ1-1; no clear D gene. The length of the CDR3 is 13 residues. Trimming left V 5 bases short and J 1 base short, with 8 bases between. CDR1 MNHEY and CDR2 SMNVEV come from the germline V gene (reference sequence). DNA of the CDR3: TGTGCCAGCAGTGTGGGCTCGAACACTGAAGCTTTCTTT. Its protein product is CASSVGSNTEAFF.

CDR3 coding DNA: TGTGCCAGCAGCGTGCCGGGACAGGGCATGGATGAGCAGTTCTTC. Protein: CASSVPGQGMDEQFF. The V and J genes are TRBV5-4 and TRBJ2-1, with 9 bases fitting TRBD1. The trim removed 4 bases at V and 8 bases at J, leaving 10 bases unmatched. The germline V gene has CDR1 SGHNT and CDR2 YYREEE (reference sequence). This CDR3 is 15 amino acids long.

This clone appeared once. V usage is TRBV27 and J usage is TRBJ2-3; tentative D call: TRBD2 (5 bases). Trimming pared 1 base from V and 9 bases from J, leaving 14 bases between. Germline CDR1 is MNHEY and CDR2 is SMNVEV (reference sequence). The CDR3 consists of 14 residues. The DNA for the CDR3 is TGTGCCAGCAGTTTATTGGAGGTTTTGGGGACGCAGTATTTT. Its translation is CASSLLEVLGTQYF.

The J gene is TRBJ2-1, the V gene TRBV27; TRBD2 matches 11 bases. The CDR3 sequence is 14 residues long. Germline V CDR1 and CDR2: MNHEY, SMNVEV (reference sequence). The V segment lost 5 bases and the J segment 9 bases; nucleotides outside the gene matches: 6. CDR3 sequence (DNA): TGTGCCAGCAGTAGGCTAGCGGGAGGAATTGAGCAGTTCTTC. This gives the protein CASSRLAGGIEQFF.

The chain links TRBV4-1 to TRBJ2-3; 12 bases align to TRBD2. Trimming removed 0 bases from V and 5 bases from J; junction bases left unmatched: 6. Germline V gives CDR1 MGHRA, CDR2 YSYEKL. CDR3 length: 17 residues. CDR3 DNA: TGCGCCAGCAGCCAAGAAAGGACTAGCGGGAATAAAGATACGCAGTATTTT. It yields the protein CASSQERTSGNKDTQYF.

The chain recombines TRBV5-1 with TRBJ2-1, with 13 bases identical to TRBD2. Germline V gene sequence: CDR1 SGHRS, CDR2 YFSETQ. CDR3 length: 17 residues. V lost 5 bases, J lost 8 bases, and 13 bases stayed unmatched. In DNA, the CDR3 is TGCGCCAGCAGAAGAAATCCGACTAGCGGGAGGTCCTATGAGCAGTTCTTC. Translation gives CASRRNPTSGRSYEQFF. Drawing the rest from reference TRBV5-1 and TRBJ2-1, the complete variable domain is KAGVTQTPRYLIKTRGQQVTLSCSPISGHRSVSWYQQTPGQGLQFLFEYFSETQRNKGNFPGRFSGRQFSNSRSEMNVSTLELGDSALYLCASRRNPTSGRSYEQFFGPGTRLTVL.